The 9 T cell receptor beta chains below were found in one sample sequenced in a study of blood T cells in healthy people across ages. With a J-beta primer mix and a sample-barcoded 5' primer, a second PCR ran about 7 to 11 cycles. In TCRdb, the 5' RACE reads were re-called with MiXCR into one record per CDR3 protein. The sample includes roughly 730,000 distinct CDR3 sequences, 45% to 70% of them seen just once. Sequencing was carried out using blood. These receptors came from a middle-aged man in good health.

There are many counts of this clonotype. This chain links TRBV5-1 with TRBJ2-7; D may be TRBD2 (5 bases). Trimming removed 7 bases from V and 0 bases from J, with 8 bases in between. This CDR3 spans 12 amino acids. Germline values: CDR1 SGHRS, CDR2 YFSETQ. The CDR3 loop reads CASRRDSYEQYF. CDR3 DNA sequence: TGCGCCAGCCGCCGGGACTCCTACGAGCAGTACTTC.

The rearrangement joins TRBV20-1 to TRBJ2-3; D ambiguous. The CDR3 is made up of 19 amino acids. Deletions cut 0 bases from V and 0 bases from J, with 22 bases between. Germline V gene data show CDR1 as DFQATT and CDR2 as SNEGSKA (reference sequence). This CDR3 reads CSARDRLGMVTASTDTQYF. DNA for the CDR3: TGCAGTGCTAGAGATAGACTGGGGATGGTTACTGCTAGCACAGATACGCAGTATTTT.

This chain uses TRBV27 with TRBJ2-3; 8 nucleotides line up with TRBD2. V lost 3 bases to trimming and J lost 0 bases; unmatched junction nucleotides: 5. CDR1 MNHEY and CDR2 SMNVEV come from the germline V gene (reference sequence). The CDR3 has 16 amino acids. Here the CDR3 DNA reads TGTGCCAGCAGTTTCCTAGCGGGCATGAGCACAGATACGCAGTATTTT. Translated, it gives CASSFLAGMSTDTQYF.

The sample holds a few counts of this clonotype. The V call is TRBV6-2 or TRBV6-3, the J call TRBJ2-3; 11 bases are a match to TRBD2. J lost 8 bases, V lost 7 bases, and 8 bases had no gene match. The length of the CDR3 is 14 residues. CDR1 and CDR2 (germline): MNHEY, SVGEGT. The CDR3 loop reads CASKGLAAPGTQYF. The DNA for the CDR3 is TGTGCCAGCAAGGGACTAGCGGCGCCGGGTACGCAGTATTTT.

The J gene is TRBJ1-1, the V gene TRBV27; D is unclear. Germline assignment: CDR1 MNHEY and CDR2 SMNVEV (reference sequence). CDR3 size: 12 residues. V gave up 4 bases and J gave up 8 bases, with 11 bases separating them. This CDR3 is CASSSPFREAFF. The CDR3 bases are TGTGCCAGCAGTTCTCCCTTCCGGGAAGCTTTCTTT.

The V gene is TRBV20-1, the J gene TRBJ1-1; D unresolved. This CDR3 contains 14 residues. In germline, CDR1 is DFQATT, CDR2 SNEGSKA (reference sequence). CDR3 sequence reads: CSPFIGAVNTEAFF. The CDR3 bases are TGCAGCCCCTTTATAGGCGCAGTGAACACTGAAGCTTTCTTT.

The rearrangement links TRBV20-1 to TRBJ2-4; 8 nucleotides align to TRBD1. The J call may be in error: the DNA end matches TRBJ2-7 better. The V gene's germline CDR1 is DFQATT and CDR2 SNEGSKA (reference sequence). The CDR3 spans 13 residues. CDR3: CSARTGLPYEQYF. CDR3 in DNA: TGCAGTGCAAGGACAGGGCTCCCCTACGAGCAGTACTTC.

The rearrangement uses TRBV20-1 and TRBJ2-7, with no clear D. From germline, CDR1 is DFQATT and CDR2 SNEGSKA (reference sequence). V lost 2 bases and J lost 0, with 5 bases in between. The CDR3 sequence is 12 residues long. This CDR3 is CSARSDSYEQYF. CDR3 coding DNA: TGCAGTGCTAGAAGTGACTCCTACGAGCAGTACTTC.

The chain joins TRBV29-1 to TRBJ2-3; D is unresolved. V lost 4 bases to trimming and J lost 5 bases, with 13 bases between them. CDR1 and CDR2 (germline): SQVTM, ANQGSEA. The CDR3 contains 13 residues. This chain's CDR3 is CSVVRDGRDTQYF. The CDR3 nucleotides are TGCAGCGTTGTTCGTGACGGCAGAGATACGCAGTATTTT.